These 10 T cell receptor beta chains were all obtained from the same sample, sequenced in a study of blood T cell repertoires in COVID-19 (dated by TCRdb to 2018 to 2020). Library preparation employed the immunoSEQ multiplex PCR assay. The table comes from immuneACCESS by way of TCRdb, which keeps in-frame sequences with V and J called. Part of the clones is missing from these tables; in studies checked, under half for an unresolved V gene and the rest for unknown reasons. Within this sample are around 70,000 clones, with around 93% of them counted one time only. The ten largest clones add up to about 5% of the sample. Sequencing was done on a sample of peripheral blood. The origin of the receptors is a woman in her sixties with active COVID-19.

The V gene is TRBV6-2 or TRBV6-3, the J gene TRBJ2-7; 12 bases are shared with TRBD1. After removal of 6 bases from V and 1 base from J, the junction contained 4 bases not matched to a gene. Germline V gene sequence: CDR1 MNHEY, CDR2 SVGEGT. The CDR3 spans 15 residues. CDR3 nucleotides: TGTGCCAGCAGCAAGGGACAGGGGGCATCCTACGAGCAGTACTTC. Translating it yields CASSKGQGASYEQYF.

A single count supports this clone. This chain joins TRBV7-9 and TRBJ2-2; D is perhaps TRBD2 (5 bases). The CDR3 runs to 15 residues. The ends were cut back, 1 base at V and 0 bases at J, with 6 bases in the middle. Germline V gene lookup returns CDR1 SEHNR and CDR2 FQNEAQ (reference sequence). The CDR3 DNA follows: TGTGCCAGCAGCTTAGGGACTGCGAACACCGGGGAGCTGTTTTTT. Its translation is CASSLGTANTGELFF.

The chain uses TRBV18 and TRBJ1-2; TRBD1 matches at 7 bases. The junction had 10 bases not matched to a gene; V was cut back by 3 bases and J by 0 bases. Germline V gene lookup returns CDR1 KGHSH and CDR2 LQKENI. CDR3 size: 17 residues. In DNA form, the CDR3 reads TGTGCCAGCTCACCGGTTCCCGGGACAGCGACTAACTATGGCTACACCTTC. Translated, it gives CASSPVPGTATNYGYTF.

The chain couples TRBV6-2 or TRBV6-3 to TRBJ1-1; 7 nucleotides align to TRBD1. CDR3 length: 15 amino acids. CDR1 is MNHEY and CDR2 is SVGEGT in the germline V gene. The J segment lost 0 bases and the V segment lost 6 bases, leaving 7 bases of the junction unmatched. The CDR3 nucleotides read TGTGCCAGCAGCCGGGACAGAAGAATGAACACTGAAGCTTTCTTT. It encodes CASSRDRRMNTEAFF.

CDR3 in DNA: TGTGCCAGCAGTGATGACTATCCAAGCTCCTACAATGAGCAGTTCTTC. Residues: CASSDDYPSSYNEQFF. The chain has TRBV6-1 and TRBJ2-1; TRBD2 is a possible D gene (5 bases). V was clipped by 3 bases and J by 0 bases, with 12 bases between them. CDR3 length: 16 amino acids. The germline CDR1 and CDR2 sequences are MNHNS and SASEGT.

This clone was detected ten times or more. The chain combines TRBV5-1 with TRBJ1-1, with D unclear. Germline-derived CDR1 and CDR2 are SGHRS and YFSETQ. Trimming took off 5 bases at V and 2 bases at J, with 19 bases between the two ends. This CDR3 is built from 16 residues. This CDR3 reads CASRIGSYGSNTEAFF. The CDR3, as DNA: TGCGCCAGCAGAATAGGTAGCTACGGGTCAAACACTGAAGCTTTCTTT.

The chain couples TRBV4-1 to TRBJ2-7; no clear D. Per germline, CDR1 MGHRA and CDR2 YSYEKL. The germline V and J ends were trimmed by 3 bases and 0 bases, with 12 bases remaining between them. CDR3 size: 15 residues. The CDR3 DNA reads TGCGCCAGCAGCCAGAGTGTCTTAGCCTCCTACGAGCAGTACTTC. This translates into CASSQSVLASYEQYF.

The genes are TRBV28 and TRBJ2-7; the match to TRBD1 covers 7 bases. V dropped 1 base and J dropped 4; count of bases not matched to a gene: 7. Germline-derived CDR1 and CDR2 are MDHEN and SYDVKM. This CDR3 is 15 amino acids long. The CDR3 nucleotides are TGTGCCAGCAGTTTATACAGGACAGGTGATTACGAGCAGTACTTC. Its protein is CASSLYRTGDYEQYF.

This sequence joins TRBV12-3 or TRBV12-4 and TRBJ1-2; perhaps TRBD1 as D (5 bases). This CDR3 region has 13 residues. Trimming shortened V by 1 base and J by 3 bases, and 6 bases separated the two germline ends. CDR3 nucleotides: TGTGCCAGCAGTTTAGAAGGGGACTATGGCTACACCTTC. Protein product: CASSLEGDYGYTF.

The V gene is TRBV7-9, the J gene TRBJ1-1; D is undetermined. The CDR3 has 16 residues. Germline V lookup: CDR1 SEHNR, CDR2 FQNEAQ (reference sequence). V lost 3 bases and J 0 bases, leaving 14 bases between the germline ends. In DNA form, the CDR3 reads TGTGCCAGCAGCTTCACGAGGGTCCGGATGAACACTGAAGCTTTCTTT. Its protein product is CASSFTRVRMNTEAFF.